A selection of T cell receptor beta chains follows, all from one sample in a study of blood T cell repertoires in COVID-19. Sequencing was performed with immunoSEQ multiplex PCR; in TCRdb, only in-frame clones are kept and a portion is missing. The sample records 500,000 or so clones, 87% being singletons. The sequenced sample was PBMCs or T cells enriched from blood (not recorded which). The receptors derive from a woman younger than 35 who had recovered from COVID-19. Each CDR3 is given with its conserved first and last residue. D genes are given only for firm matches. Some rows mark clone size as missing; the rest say once, few, many or name a class of expanded clone.

v_gene	j_gene	abundance	d_gene	CDR3nt	CDR3aa
TRBV10-3	TRBJ1-2	NA	NA	TGTGCCATCAGTCAGGGTAACTATGGCTACACCTTC	CAISQGNYGYTF
TRBV7-3	TRBJ2-1	NA	TRBD1	TGTGCCAGCAGCATACAGGGGGGCTACAATGAGCAGTTCTTC	CASSIQGGYNEQFF
TRBV6-1	TRBJ2-7	NA	NA	TGTGCCAGCAGTGATAAGGGAGAAGGGGGAAGGTACTTC	CASSDKGEGGRYF
TRBV5-1	TRBJ1-4	NA	NA	TGCGCCAGCAGCTTGTTAGCTAATGAAAAACTGTTTTTT	CASSLLANEKLFF
TRBV18	TRBJ1-4	NA	NA	TGTGCCAGCTCGTACTCCCCCGGACAGTACACTAATGAAAAACTGTTTTTT	CASSYSPGQYTNEKLFF
TRBV10-3	TRBJ1-1	NA	NA	TGTGCCATCAGTGAGTCTGGGGAGGAGAACACTGAAGCTTTCTTT	CAISESGEENTEAFF
TRBV27	TRBJ1-6	NA	NA	TGTGCCAGCAGTTTTTCAGAGGGCTCCTATAATTCACCCCTCCACTTT	CASSFSEGSYNSPLHF
TRBV7-2	TRBJ1-1	NA	NA	TGTGCCAGCAGCTTAGATGTGGTACAGGTCAACACTGAAGCTTTCTTT	CASSLDVVQVNTEAFF
TRBV11-2	TRBJ1-2	few	TRBD1	TGTGCCAGCAGCTCAGACAGGGTTAACTATGGCTACACCTTC	CASSSDRVNYGYTF
TRBV2	TRBJ2-7	NA	TRBD1	TGTGCCAGCAGTCAGGACAGGGGGTCCTACGAGCAGTACTTC	CASSQDRGSYEQYF
TRBV9	TRBJ2-5	once	TRBD2	TGTGCCAGCAGCGCCCGACTAGCGGGGGGGCAAGAGACCCAGTACTTC	CASSARLAGGQETQYF
TRBV4-1	TRBJ2-5	NA	NA	TGCGCCAGCAGCCGAGGGCCTCAAGAGACCCAGTACTTC	CASSRGPQETQYF
TRBV2	TRBJ2-1	NA	TRBD1	TGTGCCAGCAGTGAAGCGCAAGGGGGCCTTTACAATGAGCAGTTCTTC	CASSEAQGGLYNEQFF
TRBV2	TRBJ1-2	NA	NA	TGTGCAAGCAGAGAGGGTGCTGGCTACACCTTC	CASREGAGYTF
TRBV5-1	TRBJ2-1	NA	TRBD2	TGCGCCAGCAGCTTGGTGACTAGCGGAAACAATGAGCAGTTCTTC	CASSLVTSGNNEQFF
TRBV15	TRBJ2-5	NA	TRBD2	TGTGCCACCAGCAGAGGTTCCGGGGGGAACGGAGCCGGTAAGGAGACCCAGTACTTC	CATSRGSGGNGAGKETQYF
TRBV19	TRBJ1-5	NA	TRBD1	TGTGCCAGTAGTATCGGACAGGGGGCTCCGCCCCAGCATTTT	CASSIGQGAPPQHF
TRBV12-5	TRBJ1-1	NA	NA	TGTGCTAGTGGTTCCCCCGGGGTTAACACTGAAGCTTTCTTT	CASGSPGVNTEAFF
TRBV7-8	TRBJ1-2	NA	TRBD1	TGTGCCAGCAGCCAGGGACAGCGCTCCTCGGCCTATGGCTACACCTTC	CASSQGQRSSAYGYTF
TRBV7-9	TRBJ2-3	NA	NA	TGTGCCAGCAGCTTAGCCGTATCAGGGCTAGGAGATACGCAGTATTTT	CASSLAVSGLGDTQYF
TRBV30	TRBJ2-7	NA	NA	TGTGCCTGGAGTGCAGGGTTATTTACCTACGAGCAGTACTTC	CAWSAGLFTYEQYF
TRBV19	TRBJ2-3	NA	NA	TGTGCCAGTAAGCGGACAGATTCATATAGCACAGATACGCAGTATTTT	CASKRTDSYSTDTQYF
TRBV6-5	TRBJ1-1	NA	NA	TGTGCCAGCAGTTACCGTGGGGGGGGTGCGGCTTTCTTT	CASSYRGGGAAFF